The rows below give T cell receptor beta chains drawn from one sample of a study of shared clonotypes between healthy human individuals. Clones were read by immunoSEQ multiplex PCR, and TCRdb kept only the in-frame ones, dropping some. The sample includes 550,000 to 750,000 clones, 95% to 96% seen only once; the top ten take about 0.11%. The specimen sequenced was naive CD8+ T cells sorted from blood. Receptor source: a woman aged 25 to 39 in good health. The CDR3 runs from the conserved cysteine through the conserved F or W. D genes are given only for firm matches. Expanded clones get a size class; other rows say once, few or many, or leave the size out.

clone_size	d_call	v_call	j_call	cdr3_nt	cdr3_aa
-	TRBD1	TRBV28	TRBJ1-5	TGTGCCAGCAGCCAGGGACAGGTTCCCCTTCAGCCCCAGCATTTT	CASSQGQVPLQPQHF
-	-	TRBV13	TRBJ1-4	TGTGCCAGCAGCTTAATGGGTACAACTAATGAAAAACTGTTTTTT	CASSLMGTTNEKLFF
-	-	TRBV28	TRBJ1-5	TGTGCCAGCAGTCTTCCCGTAGGGGCACGGGGGCCCCAGCATTTT	CASSLPVGARGPQHF
-	-	TRBV7-6	TRBJ2-1	TGTGCCAGCAGCTTGACTATCCCTCATGAGCAGTTCTTC	CASSLTIPHEQFF
-	TRBD2	TRBV5-1	TRBJ2-1	TGCGCCAGCAGCTTGTTCCGGACTAGCGATGCCAATGAGCAGTTCTTC	CASSLFRTSDANEQFF
-	TRBD1	TRBV28	TRBJ1-1	TGTGCCAGCACCCAACCCCTCGGAAGCACAGGGGCAATGAAGAACACTGAAGCTTTCTTT	CASTQPLGSTGAMKNTEAFF
-	-	TRBV5-4	TRBJ2-3	TGTGCCAGCAGCGGACCCCTGGGGCGGGAACTCACAGATACGCAGTATTTT	CASSGPLGRELTDTQYF
-	TRBD2	TRBV4-1	TRBJ2-1	TGCGCCAGCAGCCAAGGTCAGGGACTAGCGATGGGAAATGAGCAGTTCTTC	CASSQGQGLAMGNEQFF
-	TRBD2	TRBV5-4	TRBJ2-1	TGTGCCAGCAGCTTGGTGACTAGCGGGAGATGGAATGAGCAGTTCTTC	CASSLVTSGRWNEQFF
-	-	TRBV21-1	TRBJ1-1	TGTGCCCGCACCGGGACAGCAAATACTGAAGCTTTCTTT	CARTGTANTEAFF
once	-	TRBV7-2	TRBJ2-2	TGTGCCAGCAGCTTCCACCCGGTCGAGGGGATCGACACCGGGGAGCTGTTTTTT	CASSFHPVEGIDTGELFF
-	-	TRBV5-6	TRBJ2-7	TGTGCCAGCAGCCAGGGCCCAAGAGTTGACGAGCAGTACTTC	CASSQGPRVDEQYF
-	TRBD2	TRBV9	TRBJ2-3	TGTGCCAGCAGCAACATTCTCGGGACTAGCGGGAAAATTTGGACAGATACGCAGTATTTT	CASSNILGTSGKIWTDTQYF
-	-	TRBV5-1	TRBJ2-1	TGCGCCAGCAGCTTGGATCTCTACCTAAATGAGCAGTTCTTC	CASSLDLYLNEQFF
few	TRBD2	TRBV30	TRBJ2-7	TGTGCCTGGAGTACCGGGAGGGCCTACGAGCAGTACTTC	CAWSTGRAYEQYF
once	-	TRBV4-1	TRBJ2-2	TGCGCCAGCAGCCAAGATTCCCTCGGGGAGCTGTTTTTT	CASSQDSLGELFF
-	TRBD2	TRBV10-3	TRBJ2-3	TGTGCCATCAGTGATTTACCCCCGCGGGAGGAAACAGATACGCAGTATTTT	CAISDLPPREETDTQYF
-	-	TRBV28	TRBJ2-7	TGTGCCAGCAGTTCCCACCATACCTACGAGCAGTACTTC	CASSSHHTYEQYF
-	TRBD2	TRBV5-6	TRBJ2-7	TGTGCCAGCAGCCCGGGACTAGCCTACGAGCAGTACTTC	CASSPGLAYEQYF
-	-	TRBV11-1	TRBJ2-7	TGTGCCAGCAGCTTAGCGGACACCTACGAGCAGTACTTC	CASSLADTYEQYF
once	-	TRBV7-9	TRBJ1-1	TGTGCCAGCAGCCCGCGAGGTTCACAGATAAACACTGAAGCTTTCTTT	CASSPRGSQINTEAFF
-	-	TRBV28	TRBJ1-1	TGTGCCAGCAGCCTGGGACACCCGAACACTGAAGCTTTCTTT	CASSLGHPNTEAFF
-	-	TRBV7-8	TRBJ2-1	TGTGCCAGCAGCATACCGGGTGGCCAGGGGTCCAATGAGCAGTTCTTC	CASSIPGGQGSNEQFF
-	TRBD1	TRBV14	TRBJ2-7	TGTGCCAGCAGCCTTCGGACAGGCCAACGCTACGAGCAGTACTTC	CASSLRTGQRYEQYF
-	-	TRBV7-2	TRBJ2-1	TGTGCCAGCAGCTCCAAGCTCTGGAGTCCCTACAATGAGCAGTTCTTC	CASSSKLWSPYNEQFF
-	-	TRBV28	TRBJ2-2	TGTGCCAGCAGTTCGAACACCGGGGAGCTGTTTTTT	CASSSNTGELFF